The rows below give T cell receptor beta chains drawn from one sample of a study of OX40 agonist ivuxolimab in advanced cancers. Using immunoSEQ multiplex PCR, the repertoire was profiled, and TCRdb retains in-frame clones only, with some absent. The data contain tens of thousands of clones, roughly 84% of them seen just once; the ten biggest clones take up 6.5% to 8%. The sample was CD4+ or CD8+ T cells sorted from blood, taken in a trial of the OX40 agonist ivuxolimab. The receptors shown here come from an adult with an advanced solid tumor such as melanoma, head and neck, liver or kidney cancer. The CDR3 runs from the conserved cysteine through the conserved F or W. The order of the fields is D gene, clone size, J gene, V gene, CDR3 protein, CDR3 DNA. D genes are given only for firm matches. Size is omitted from some rows. Given values are once, few, many or a class for expanded clones.

TRBD1	.	TRBJ1-2	TRBV7-9	CASSLEDRVGRYTF	TGTGCCAGCAGCTTGGAGGACAGGGTAGGCCGCTACACCTTC
TRBD2	.	TRBJ2-2	TRBV5-4	CASTTGLADTGELFF	TGTGCCAGCACCACCGGACTAGCGGACACCGGGGAGCTGTTTTTT
.	.	TRBJ1-2	TRBV6-5	CASSEPGLSYGYTF	TGTGCCAGCAGTGAACCAGGGTTGAGCTATGGCTACACCTTC
.	.	TRBJ1-3	TRBV11-3	CASSPGRVSGNTIYF	TGTGCCAGCAGCCCAGGGCGAGTCTCTGGAAACACCATATATTTT
.	once	TRBJ2-7	TRBV30	CAWSVAGYEQYF	TGTGCCTGGAGTGTGGCAGGCTACGAGCAGTACTTC
.	.	TRBJ2-5	TRBV30	CAWSVVPQETQYF	TGTGCCTGGAGTGTTGTCCCTCAAGAGACCCAGTACTTC
.	.	TRBJ1-5	TRBV19	CATTPLDGRSNQPQHF	TGTGCCACTACCCCCTTAGACGGACGTAGCAATCAGCCCCAGCATTTT
.	few	TRBJ2-6	TRBV19	CASSMGDSQSSGANVLTF	TGTGCCAGTAGTATGGGAGACAGCCAGAGCTCTGGGGCCAACGTCCTGACTTTC
.	.	TRBJ2-1	TRBV11-2	CASSVLRGGLEVNEQFF	TGTGCCAGCAGCGTTCTCAGGGGGGGACTTGAGGTCAATGAGCAGTTCTTC
.	once	TRBJ2-3	TRBV9	CASSVGGGSTDTQYF	TGTGCCAGCAGCGTAGGGGGCGGAAGCACAGATACGCAGTATTTT
.	.	TRBJ1-5	TRBV21-1	CASSKDGDRGYSNQPQHF	TGTGCCAGCAGCAAAGATGGGGACAGGGGTTATAGCAATCAGCCCCAGCATTTT
TRBD1	.	TRBJ2-2	TRBV6-1	CASRQGANTGELFF	TGTGCCAGCAGACAGGGGGCGAACACCGGGGAGCTGTTTTTT
.	few	TRBJ2-1	TRBV5-4	CASSVDKNGLTYNEQFF	TGTGCCAGCAGCGTGGACAAAAATGGGTTAACCTACAATGAGCAGTTCTTC
.	.	TRBJ2-2	TRBV9	CASSPGIFGELFF	TGTGCCAGCAGCCCAGGCATATTCGGGGAGCTGTTTTTT
TRBD1	few	TRBJ1-1	TRBV7-9	CASSDQGGITEAFF	TGTGCCAGCAGCGACCAGGGGGGGATCACTGAAGCTTTCTTT
.	.	TRBJ2-5	TRBV6-1	CATKGDHETQYF	TGTGCCACCAAGGGGGACCACGAGACCCAGTACTTC
.	once	TRBJ2-7	TRBV11-2	CASSLAGGTKGSSYEQYF	TGTGCCAGCAGCTTAGCCGGTGGGACAAAGGGGAGCTCCTACGAGCAGTACTTC
.	.	TRBJ1-1	TRBV6-5	CASSSRQNTEAFF	TGTGCCAGCAGTTCCCGACAGAACACTGAAGCTTTCTTT
.	.	TRBJ2-1	TRBV7-6	CASSLEVGFDHEQFF	TGTGCCAGCAGCTTAGAGGTGGGCTTCGACCATGAGCAGTTCTTC
.	once	TRBJ1-2	TRBV27	CASSFTENYGYTF	TGTGCCAGCAGTTTCACTGAGAACTATGGCTACACCTTC
.	few	TRBJ1-2	TRBV5-4	CASSLGSGDGYTF	TGTGCCAGCTCCCTGGGATCCGGGGACGGCTACACCTTC
TRBD1	.	TRBJ2-1	TRBV6-1	CASDGQGRYEQFF	TGTGCCAGCGACGGACAGGGGCGGTATGAGCAGTTCTTC
.	.	TRBJ1-1	TRBV7-9	CASSPQKESSEAFF	TGTGCCAGCAGCCCCCAAAAAGAAAGTTCTGAAGCTTTCTTT
.	.	TRBJ2-3	TRBV5-1	CASSLAVDTDTQYF	TGCGCCAGCAGCTTGGCAGTAGACACAGATACGCAGTATTTT
.	once	TRBJ1-2	TRBV30	CARGGNYGYTF	TGTGCCCGGGGGGGGAACTATGGCTACACCTTC
TRBD1	.	TRBJ2-1	TRBV10-1	CASSTGQNNEQFF	TGCGCCAGCAGTACGGGACAGAACAATGAGCAGTTCTTC
.	.	TRBJ1-2	TRBV27	CASSLGPVYGYTF	TGTGCCAGCAGTTTGGGACCGGTCTATGGCTACACCTTC
.	.	TRBJ2-1	TRBV9	CASSVIMGGRGNEQFF	TGTGCCAGCAGCGTAATCATGGGGGGCCGAGGCAATGAGCAGTTCTTC
.	once	TRBJ2-7	TRBV6-1	CASSDRDAYYEQYF	TGTGCCAGCAGTGATAGGGACGCATACTACGAGCAGTACTTC
TRBD2	.	TRBJ2-2	TRBV6-4	CASRRHSGGENTGELFF	TGTGCCAGCAGACGTCACAGCGGGGGGGAGAACACCGGGGAGCTGTTTTTT
TRBD1	.	TRBJ1-1	TRBV7-3	CASSGQANTEAFF	TGTGCCAGCAGCGGACAGGCTAACACTGAAGCTTTCTTT
.	.	TRBJ1-6	TRBV6-1	CASNVGRTYNSPLHF	TGTGCCAGCAACGTAGGACGAACCTATAATTCACCCCTCCACTTT
.	.	TRBJ1-1	TRBV30	CAAPGAANTEAFF	TGTGCCGCTCCAGGGGCGGCGAACACTGAAGCTTTCTTT
.	.	TRBJ1-1	TRBV4-1	CASSHVQGNTEAFF	TGCGCCAGCAGCCATGTACAGGGGAACACTGAAGCTTTCTTT
TRBD1	.	TRBJ2-1	TRBV29-1	CSGRVGTGAYNEQFF	TGCAGCGGGCGAGTCGGGACAGGAGCGTACAATGAGCAGTTCTTC
.	.	TRBJ1-1	TRBV11-1	CASSLLVATEAFF	TGTGCCAGCAGCTTACTGGTAGCTACTGAAGCTTTCTTT
TRBD1	few	TRBJ2-2	TRBV27	CASSSLRGGGNTGELFF	TGTGCCAGCAGTTCCCTCCGAGGGGGCGGCAACACCGGGGAGCTGTTTTTT
.	.	TRBJ2-7	TRBV7-2	CASSLGGLSSYEQYF	TGTGCCAGCAGCTTGGGCGGGCTTAGCTCCTACGAGCAGTACTTC
.	.	TRBJ1-1	TRBV5-1	CASSAARGSDTEAFF	TGCGCCAGCAGCGCGGCCAGGGGAAGCGACACTGAAGCTTTCTTT
.	.	TRBJ2-5	TRBV18	CASSPRQVYQETQYF	TGTGCCAGCTCACCACGACAGGTCTACCAAGAGACCCAGTACTTC
TRBD2	.	TRBJ2-3	TRBV5-6	CASRQRGEGTQYF	TGTGCCAGCAGACAGAGAGGGGAGGGTACGCAGTATTTT
.	.	TRBJ2-3	TRBV7-9	CASSPGSTQYF	TGTGCCAGCAGTCCGGGAAGTACGCAGTATTTT
.	.	TRBJ1-2	TRBV6-5	CATGPNYGYTF	TGTGCCACAGGGCCTAACTATGGCTACACCTTC
.	.	TRBJ2-5	TRBV5-1	CASSSGEGAGETQYF	TGCGCCAGCAGCTCCGGGGAGGGGGCAGGAGAGACCCAGTACTTC
.	once	TRBJ2-1	TRBV7-9	CASSLTGLIRDEQFF	TGTGCCAGCAGCTTAACCGGACTAATCCGGGATGAGCAGTTCTTC
.	.	TRBJ1-2	TRBV6-1	CASSRSSYGYTF	TGTGCCAGCAGTAGGTCGAGCTATGGCTACACCTTC
TRBD2	few	TRBJ2-7	TRBV19	CASSFSGLAAKPHGQYF	TGTGCCAGTAGTTTTTCGGGACTAGCGGCAAAACCACATGGGCAGTACTTC
TRBD2	few	TRBJ2-1	TRBV7-3	CASSSPTSGYNEQFF	TGTGCCAGCAGCTCACCGACTAGCGGGTACAATGAGCAGTTCTTC
.	.	TRBJ2-1	TRBV7-2	CASSLMGNEQFF	TGTGCCAGCAGCTTAATGGGCAATGAGCAGTTCTTC
.	.	TRBJ1-5	TRBV11-2	CASSSGGRENQPQHF	TGTGCCAGCAGCTCCGGAGGGCGGGAAAATCAGCCCCAGCATTTT
.	.	TRBJ2-6	TRBV18	CASSPQILDSLLSGANVLTF	TGTGCCAGCTCACCACAGATTTTGGACAGTTTACTCTCTGGGGCCAACGTCCTGACTTTC
TRBD2	.	TRBJ2-5	TRBV7-2	CASSLQRGGQETQYF	TGTGCCAGCAGCTTACAGCGGGGAGGTCAAGAGACCCAGTACTTC
.	.	TRBJ2-3	TRBV9	CASSVGPYTDTQYF	TGTGCCAGCAGCGTAGGACCGTACACAGATACGCAGTATTTT